The subject of this entry is one T cell receptor beta chain. Its antigen remains undetermined. Base qualities were left out, and no much larger clone turns up one base away. Library preparation was by the immunoSEQ multiplex PCR assay. Rearranged TCR beta chain sequences were amplified with the hsTCRB Kit following the manufacturer's protocol. An Illumina MiSeq was used to sequence the TCRB libraries. The published analysis was carried out like this. Demultiplexing, trimming and gene mapping were performed with the kit vendor's proprietary platform. The source is immuneACCESS, and TCRdb retained only in-frame sequences with V and J called. Part of the clones is not carried over; for the studies checked, unresolved V genes explain less than half of this, and the remainder is unexplained. The DNA gave D and trimming, while V, J and clone size come from that table. In all, the sample holds roughly 32,000 clones, and about 92% of those were seen once. Over 2% of the sample is in the top ten clones.

The sample's time point label, in plain terms: week 47, end of study. Each vaccine dose was 300 ug of a 20-mer mutant IDH1 peptide in Montanide, given subcutaneously with topical imiquimod. Eight vaccinations were administered to patients in weeks 1, 3, 5, 7, 11, 15, 19 and 23, corresponding to visits V03 through V10. The donors had newly diagnosed IDH1-mutant astrocytomas of WHO grade 3 or 4 that showed loss of nuclear ATRX. The samples were drawn from NOA16, a multicentre, single-arm, open-label phase I trial in Germany that tested a mutant IDH1 peptide vaccine in humans for the first time. Genomic DNA for TCRB sequencing was isolated from EDTA blood with the DNeasy Blood and Tissue Kit. The sample comes from a study of a mutant IDH1 vaccine in newly diagnosed glioma (dated by TCRdb to the early 2020s). As for the study more broadly: Vaccination was initiated 4-6 weeks after radiotherapy alone, or concurrently with temozolomide cycles in the chemotherapy-containing groups. The approximately 32 treated patients were 62.5% male and around 40% female, with a mean age of around 40 years. Before enrollment, patients had received standard therapy of radiotherapy alone, temozolomide alone, or radiochemotherapy with temozolomide; most received the combination. Visit V12 was the week-35 safety follow-up and visit V13 was the week-47 end of study. Six visits were used for peripheral blood collection: V03 (baseline), V05, V07, V10, V12 and V13. For exploratory analyses, longitudinal TCRB deep sequencing was carried out in about two dozen treated patients wherever samples were available. Here is what the overall study found, with its caveats: Availability determined which PBMC samples were chosen for TCRB deep sequencing. The authors stated that sample limitations prevented analyses of patient blood samples from being reproduced. Changes in the top peripheral T cell clonotypes picked up by TCRB sequencing did not appear to be linked to pseudoprogression. Vaccine-induced immune responses across multiple MHC alleles were detected in around 92% of patients.

The CDR3 starts with the cysteine, ends with the phenylalanine, and has 14 residues. Kept here is only the CDR3 DNA, which spans 42 bases and is read in frame from base 1. Trimming costs V 1 base and J 9 bases, and their ends lie 13 bases apart. The germline V gene sets CDR1 to SGHTA and CDR2 to FQGNSA. The specimen comprised PBMCs, sampled from a glioma patient whose treatment included an IDH1 peptide vaccine. This sequence was found in a man aged 35 to 55 with glioma. Recombination linked TRBV7-2 to TRBJ2-1; D gene: possibly TRBD2, on 5 matching bases. The DNA sequence is TGTGCCAGCAGCTTAGAACTCGGGATCTTTGAGCAGTTCTTC. It encodes CASSLELGIFEQFF. With all but the CDR3 taken from the reference TRBV7-2 and TRBJ2-1 genes, the full variable domain is: GAGVSQSPSNKVTEKGKDVELRCDPISGHTALYWYRQSLGQGLEFLIYFQGNSAPDKSGLPSDRFSAERTGGSVSTLTIQRTQQEDSAVYLCASSLELGIFEQFFGPGTRLTVL.